This T cell receptor beta chain came from a study of blood T cell repertoires in COVID-19. This clone was counted a single time. Under the authors' procedure: Amplified reference gene primers provided the basis for estimating nucleated cell counts. Assay: immunoSEQ multiplex PCR; the TCRdb copy retains only in-frame clones and omits some. That table is the source of V, J and clone size, and D and trimming were worked out from the DNA. Of fewer than 350,000 clones in the sample, approximately 90% were seen once. Germline trimming cut 4 bases from V and 5 bases from J; bases unmatched to any gene: 10. The CDR3 is made up of 15 amino acids. Germline CDR1 SGDLS, CDR2 YYNGEE.

This receptor was identified in a woman aged 25 to 39 with COVID-19, enrolled during active disease. Sequencing was carried out using peripheral blood. The chain joins TRBV9 to TRBJ1-1, with 8 bases matching TRBD1. This chain's CDR3 is CASSLRAGGLTEAFF. The CDR3 bases are TGTGCCAGCAGCCTCCGGGCAGGGGGCCTAACTGAAGCTTTCTTT. Full variable domain (remainder filled in from reference TRBV9 and TRBJ1-1): DSGVTQTPKHLITATGQRVTLRCSPRSGDLSVYWYQQSLDQGLQFLIQYYNGEERAKGNILERFSAQQFPDLHSELNLSSLELGDSALYFCASSLRAGGLTEAFFGQGTRLTVV.